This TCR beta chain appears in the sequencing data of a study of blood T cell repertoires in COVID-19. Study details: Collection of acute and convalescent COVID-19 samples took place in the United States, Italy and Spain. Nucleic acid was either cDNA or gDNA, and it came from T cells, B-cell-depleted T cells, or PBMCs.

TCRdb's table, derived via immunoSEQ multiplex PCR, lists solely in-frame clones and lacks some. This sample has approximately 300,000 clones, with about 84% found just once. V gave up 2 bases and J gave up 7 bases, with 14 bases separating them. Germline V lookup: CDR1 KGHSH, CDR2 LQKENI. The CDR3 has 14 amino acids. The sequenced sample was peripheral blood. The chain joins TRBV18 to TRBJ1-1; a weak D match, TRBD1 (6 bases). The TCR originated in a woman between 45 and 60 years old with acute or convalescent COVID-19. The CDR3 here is CASSPAGGPLEAFF. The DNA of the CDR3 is TGTGCCAGCTCACCAGCTGGGGGCCCGCTTGAAGCTTTCTTT.